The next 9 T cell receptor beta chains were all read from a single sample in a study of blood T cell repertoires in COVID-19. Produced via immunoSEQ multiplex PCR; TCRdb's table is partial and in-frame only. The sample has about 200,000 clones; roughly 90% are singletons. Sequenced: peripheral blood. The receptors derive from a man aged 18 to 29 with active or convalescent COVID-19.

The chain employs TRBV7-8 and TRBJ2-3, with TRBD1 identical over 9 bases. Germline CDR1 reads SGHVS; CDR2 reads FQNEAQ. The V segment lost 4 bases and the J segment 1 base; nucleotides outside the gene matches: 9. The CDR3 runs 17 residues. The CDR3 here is CASSSLVGDRGTDTQYF. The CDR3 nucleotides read TGTGCCAGCAGCTCATTAGTGGGGGACAGGGGCACAGATACGCAGTATTTT.

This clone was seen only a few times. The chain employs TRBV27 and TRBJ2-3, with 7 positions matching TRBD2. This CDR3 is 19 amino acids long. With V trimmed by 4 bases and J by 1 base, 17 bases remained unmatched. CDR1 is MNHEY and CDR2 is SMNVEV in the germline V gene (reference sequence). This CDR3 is CASSSLTILGGSGTDTQYF. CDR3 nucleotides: TGTGCCAGCAGTTCCCTCACTATTCTTGGCGGGAGTGGCACAGATACGCAGTATTTT.

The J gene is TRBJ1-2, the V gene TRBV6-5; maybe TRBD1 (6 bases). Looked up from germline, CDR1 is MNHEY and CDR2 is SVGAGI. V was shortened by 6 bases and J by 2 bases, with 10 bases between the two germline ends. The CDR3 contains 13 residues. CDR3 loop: CASRDSTNYGYTF. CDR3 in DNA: TGTGCCAGCAGGGACAGCACCAACTATGGCTACACCTTC.

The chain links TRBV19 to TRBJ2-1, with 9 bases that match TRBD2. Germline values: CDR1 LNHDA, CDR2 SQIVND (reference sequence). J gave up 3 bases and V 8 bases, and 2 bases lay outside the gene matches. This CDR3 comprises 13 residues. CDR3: CASQLAGYNEQFF. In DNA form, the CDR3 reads TGTGCCAGTCAACTAGCGGGCTACAATGAGCAGTTCTTC. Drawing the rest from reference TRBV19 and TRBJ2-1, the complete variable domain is DGGITQSPKYLFRKEGQNVTLSCEQNLNHDAMYWYRQDPGQGLRLIYYSQIVNDFQKGDIAEGYSVSREKKESFPLTVTSAQKNPTAFYLCASQLAGYNEQFFGPGTRLTVL.

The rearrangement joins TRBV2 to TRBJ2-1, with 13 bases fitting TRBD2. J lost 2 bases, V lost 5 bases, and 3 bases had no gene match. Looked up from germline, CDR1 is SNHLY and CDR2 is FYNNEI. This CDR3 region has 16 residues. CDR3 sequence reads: CASSLGTSGAYNEQFF. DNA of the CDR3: TGTGCCAGCAGTCTCGGGACTAGCGGGGCCTACAATGAGCAGTTCTTC.

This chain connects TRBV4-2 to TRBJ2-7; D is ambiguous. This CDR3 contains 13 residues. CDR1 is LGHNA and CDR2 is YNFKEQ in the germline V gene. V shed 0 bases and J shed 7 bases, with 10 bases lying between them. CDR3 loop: CASSQDSRREQYF. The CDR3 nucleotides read TGTGCCAGCAGCCAAGATTCCCGTCGGGAGCAGTACTTC.

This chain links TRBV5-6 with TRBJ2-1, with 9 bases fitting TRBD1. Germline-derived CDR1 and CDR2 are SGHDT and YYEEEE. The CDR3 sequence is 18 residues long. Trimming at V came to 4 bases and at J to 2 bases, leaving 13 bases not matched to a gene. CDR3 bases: TGTGCCAGCAGCCTCCGGGACAGGGCGTTTTACACCTACAATGAGCAGTTCTTC. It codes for CASSLRDRAFYTYNEQFF.

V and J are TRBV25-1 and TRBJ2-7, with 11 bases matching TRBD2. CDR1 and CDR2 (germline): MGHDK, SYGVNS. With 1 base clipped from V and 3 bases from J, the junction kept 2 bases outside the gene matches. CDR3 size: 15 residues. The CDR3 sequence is CASSESTSGSYEQYF. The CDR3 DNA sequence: TGTGCCAGCAGTGAATCCACTAGCGGGAGCTACGAGCAGTACTTC.

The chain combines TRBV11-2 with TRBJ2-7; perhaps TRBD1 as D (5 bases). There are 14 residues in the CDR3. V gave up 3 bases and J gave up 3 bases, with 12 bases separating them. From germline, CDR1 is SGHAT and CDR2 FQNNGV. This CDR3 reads CASSFGRALYEQYF. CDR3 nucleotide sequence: TGTGCCAGCAGCTTTGGCAGGGCTCTCTACGAGCAGTACTTC.